This T cell receptor (beta chain) was found in a study of T cell responses to AZD1222 COVID-19 vaccine. Whole-study context: Some second doses came at about 4 weeks and others at about 12 weeks; these were pooled.

The method was immunoSEQ multiplex PCR; TCRdb's version includes in-frame clones alone and lacks a portion of them. The sample holds 70,000 to 80,000 clones; 80% to 90% are singletons and the top ten take about 2.5%. The germline CDR1 and CDR2 sequences are MDHEN and SYDVKM. Deletions cut 5 bases from V and 0 bases from J, with 10 bases between. This CDR3 spans 15 amino acids. The sequenced sample was peripheral blood, obtained on day 0 of AZD1222 vaccination. This receptor was obtained from an adult in good health. This chain joins TRBV28 and TRBJ2-2; possibly TRBD1 for D (6 bases). The chain's CDR3 is CASSPTGPNTGELFF. CDR3 DNA sequence: TGTGCCAGCAGTCCGACAGGACCGAACACCGGGGAGCTGTTTTTT.